One and the same sample provided the 22 T cell receptor beta chains below, sequenced in a study of cytomegalovirus exposure and HLA in healthy donors. The PCR was carried out with 60 Vbeta primers and 13 Jbeta primers. The data were produced by immunoSEQ multiplex PCR, yet TCRdb's version contains in-frame clones alone and is incomplete. The profile shows around 120,000 clones, over 60% of them singletons. Specimen: PBMCs. The receptors were gathered from a woman in her forties in good health and CMV-seropositive.

The V call is TRBV19, the J call TRBJ2-5, with D possibly being TRBD2 (6 bases). CDR3 size: 13 residues. Germline V CDR1 and CDR2: LNHDA, SQIVND (reference sequence). Trimming took 5 bases from V and 3 from J, leaving 10 bases between them. CDR3 sequence: CASSRLGEETQYF. CDR3 DNA sequence: TGTGCCAGTAGTCGACTAGGGGAAGAGACCCAGTACTTC.

The chain links TRBV6-1 to TRBJ1-5, with 7 bases fitting TRBD1. Per the germline V gene, CDR1 is MNHNS and CDR2 is SASEGT. After removal of 4 bases from V and 2 bases from J, the junction contained 2 bases not matched to a gene. The CDR3 runs 14 residues. Written as DNA, the CDR3 is TGTGCCAGCAGTGCCACAGGGGGCAATCAGCCCCAGCATTTT. It encodes CASSATGGNQPQHF.

The chain joins TRBV5-1 to TRBJ1-2, with 7 bases that match TRBD1. After removal of 2 bases from V and 3 bases from J, the junction contained 4 bases not matched to a gene. There are 14 residues in the CDR3. Germline CDR1 and CDR2: SGHRS and YFSETQ. The CDR3 is CASSFSGGDYGYTF. CDR3 sequence (DNA): TGCGCCAGCAGCTTTTCAGGGGGAGACTATGGCTACACCTTC.

This clone was observed once. The chain recombines TRBV12-5 with TRBJ2-1; 9 bases fit TRBD1. The germline V gene encodes CDR1 LGHNT and CDR2 FRNRAP. V trimming: 2 bases; J trimming: 15 bases; junction bases outside the gene matches: 8. CDR3 length: 13 residues. The CDR3 region is CASGLSQQGALFF. CDR3 in DNA: TGTGCTAGTGGTTTGTCTCAACAGGGGGCTTTGTTCTTC.

V usage is TRBV4-2 and J usage is TRBJ2-3; D not certain. Trimming removed 0 bases at V and 6 bases at J, with 7 bases between. This CDR3 comprises 13 residues. The germline gives CDR1 LGHNA, CDR2 YNFKEQ. This CDR3 is CASSQEQWDTQYF. CDR3 in DNA: TGTGCCAGCAGCCAAGAACAATGGGATACGCAGTATTTT.

This chain uses TRBV29-1 with TRBJ1-2; no clear D gene. Trimming removed 6 bases at V and 8 bases at J, with 10 bases between. This CDR3 region has 10 residues. Germline assignment: CDR1 SQVTM and CDR2 ANQGSEA. DNA for the CDR3: TGCAGCGTGGGAGTTCGGGGCTACACCTTC. Its protein is CSVGVRGYTF.

The chain joins TRBV5-1 to TRBJ2-1; no definite D call. From germline, CDR1 is SGHRS and CDR2 YFSETQ. V lost 0 bases, J lost 1 base, and 8 bases lay in between. This CDR3 spans 15 amino acids. Written as DNA, the CDR3 is TGCGCCAGCAGCTTGGCCTACGAGTCCTACAATGAGCAGTTCTTC. Translated: CASSLAYESYNEQFF.

This chain joins TRBV5-1 and TRBJ2-5; TRBD2 aligns across 14 bases. The CDR3 has 15 residues. V trimming: 5 bases; J trimming: 4 bases; junction bases outside the gene matches: 4. Germline CDR1 is SGHRS and CDR2 is YFSETQ. The CDR3 spells CASRTGLAGAETQYF. In DNA, the CDR3 is TGCGCCAGCAGAACGGGACTAGCGGGAGCAGAGACCCAGTACTTC.

J is TRBJ1-1 and V is TRBV11-1; no firm D call. The CDR3 has 13 amino acids. Germline V gene sequence: CDR1 SGHAT, CDR2 FQDESV (reference sequence). Trimming removed 3 bases from V and 2 bases from J, with 7 bases in between. The CDR3 region has the DNA TGTGCCAGCAGCTTCTTCGGTAACACTGAAGCTTTCTTT. Its translation is CASSFFGNTEAFF.

V gene TRBV18 combines with J gene TRBJ1-1, with 10 bases lining up with TRBD1. J was trimmed by 8 bases and V by 2 bases; bases with no gene match: 2. The CDR3 runs 13 residues. Germline lookup yields CDR1 KGHSH and CDR2 LQKENI. This chain's CDR3 is CASSPRDRGEAFF. In nucleotides, the CDR3 is TGTGCCAGCTCACCAAGGGACAGGGGAGAAGCTTTCTTT.

The rearrangement uses TRBV9 and TRBJ1-6, with D hard to call. CDR3 length equals 14 residues. V lost 2 bases to trimming and J lost 7 bases, with 10 bases between them. Germline loops: CDR1 SGDLS, CDR2 YYNGEE. The chain's CDR3 is CASSVYWENSPLHF. The CDR3, as DNA: TGTGCCAGCAGCGTTTACTGGGAGAATTCACCCCTCCACTTT.

The chain links TRBV28 to TRBJ2-7; 7 bases match TRBD2. V was pared by 1 base and J by 5 bases, with 11 bases of the junction left unmatched. Germline V gene lookup returns CDR1 MDHEN and CDR2 SYDVKM. The CDR3 loop spans 16 amino acids. The CDR3 loop reads CASSLYTGGRLDEQYF. For the CDR3, the DNA is TGTGCCAGCAGTTTATACACGGGGGGTCGTCTCGACGAGCAGTACTTC.

The chain joins TRBV2 to TRBJ1-2, with a tentative D call TRBD1 (6 bases). Germline V gives CDR1 SNHLY, CDR2 FYNNEI. Trimming stripped 8 bases from V and 8 bases from J, with 18 bases between. This CDR3 has 13 amino acids. This CDR3 reads CASLGLRGEGYTF. The CDR3 DNA follows: TGTGCCAGCTTGGGGCTCAGGGGAGAGGGCTACACCTTC.

This chain connects TRBV7-9 to TRBJ2-5; D unresolved. The CDR3 sequence is 15 residues long. Per germline, CDR1 SEHNR and CDR2 FQNEAQ (reference sequence). V was shortened by 3 bases and J by 0 bases, with 11 bases between the two germline ends. For the CDR3, the DNA is TGTGCCAGCAGCTTCCCCCCTTCTAACCAAGAGACCCAGTACTTC. Translating it yields CASSFPPSNQETQYF.

The V call is TRBV18, the J call TRBJ2-3; no definite D call. The V gene's germline CDR1 is KGHSH and CDR2 LQKENI. CDR3 length: 15 residues. Trimming pared 3 bases from V and 1 base from J, leaving 11 bases between. This chain's CDR3 is CASSPNAIGTDTQYF. The CDR3 DNA is TGTGCCAGCTCACCGAACGCTATAGGCACAGATACGCAGTATTTT. The full variable domain, its missing parts supplied by reference TRBV18 and TRBJ2-3, is NAGVMQNPRHLVRRRGQEARLRCSPMKGHSHVYWYRQLPEEGLKFMVYLQKENIIDESGMPKERFSAEFPKEGPSILRIQQVVRGDSAAYFCASSPNAIGTDTQYFGPGTRLTVL.

The J gene is TRBJ2-7, the V gene TRBV4-1, with TRBD1 matching over 7 bases. Germline CDR1 MGHRA, CDR2 YSYEKL. The V segment lost 2 bases and the J segment 7 bases; nucleotides outside the gene matches: 5. This CDR3 spans 13 amino acids. The CDR3 DNA follows: TGCGCCAGCAGCCAACGAGACAGGGAGGAGCAGTACTTC. It specifies CASSQRDREEQYF.

This clone was observed once. CDR3: CASSPKSAQGSPLHF. DNA of the CDR3: TGTGCCAGCAGTCCTAAAAGCGCCCAGGGTTCACCCCTCCACTTT. The chain couples TRBV6-5 to TRBJ1-6; D may be TRBD1 (5 bases). The CDR3 consists of 15 residues. V was clipped by 5 bases and J by 9 bases, with 17 bases between them. Germline values: CDR1 MNHEY, CDR2 SVGAGI.

The chain recombines TRBV5-1 with TRBJ2-2, with 7 bases lining up with TRBD2. Germline V gene data show CDR1 as SGHRS and CDR2 as YFSETQ. There are 15 residues in the CDR3. The J segment lost 5 bases and the V segment lost 5 bases, leaving 9 bases of the junction unmatched. CDR3 sequence: CASRETAGVTGELFF. CDR3 DNA: TGCGCCAGCAGGGAGACGGCGGGGGTGACCGGGGAGCTGTTTTTT. The full variable domain, with the rest looked up from reference TRBV5-1 and TRBJ2-2, is KAGVTQTPRYLIKTRGQQVTLSCSPISGHRSVSWYQQTPGQGLQFLFEYFSETQRNKGNFPGRFSGRQFSNSRSEMNVSTLELGDSALYLCASRETAGVTGELFFGEGSRLTVL.

The rearrangement joins TRBV19 to TRBJ2-5; TRBD1 is a possible D gene (7 bases). Trimming removed 2 bases from V and 5 bases from J, with 15 bases in between. The CDR3 is made up of 15 amino acids. Germline lookup yields CDR1 LNHDA and CDR2 SQIVND (reference sequence). The CDR3 sequence is CASSIMGQTRETQYF. Written as DNA, the CDR3 is TGTGCCAGTAGTATAATGGGACAGACTAGGGAGACCCAGTACTTC. Based on the CDR3 plus reference TRBV19 and TRBJ2-5, the full variable domain is DGGITQSPKYLFRKEGQNVTLSCEQNLNHDAMYWYRQDPGQGLRLIYYSQIVNDFQKGDIAEGYSVSREKKESFPLTVTSAQKNPTAFYLCASSIMGQTRETQYFGPGTRLLVL.

The gene calls are TRBV4-3 and TRBJ2-7; 13 nucleotides agree with TRBD2. The CDR3 loop spans 15 amino acids. The V gene's germline CDR1 is LGHNA and CDR2 YSLEER. The junction had 1 base not matched to a gene; V was cut back by 0 bases and J by 5 bases. CDR3 nucleotide sequence: TGCGCCAGCAGCCAAGATGGACTAGCGGGAGACGAGCAGTACTTC. This gives the protein CASSQDGLAGDEQYF.

The rearrangement uses TRBV27 and TRBJ2-6; 7 bases line up with TRBD1. The CDR3 is 19 residues long. CDR1 and CDR2 from the germline V gene are MNHEY and SMNVEV (reference sequence). V lost 4 bases, J lost 0 bases, and 12 bases stayed unmatched. The CDR3 reads CASSSYAGTEYSGANVLTF. CDR3 sequence (DNA): TGTGCCAGCAGTTCCTACGCCGGGACAGAATACTCTGGGGCCAACGTCCTGACTTTC.

For the CDR3, the DNA is TGTGCCAGCAGCTCACTACCTTCCTACAATGAGCAGTTCTTC. Translated: CASSSLPSYNEQFF. The chain combines TRBV7-6 with TRBJ2-1; no definite D call. V was shortened by 4 bases and J by 1 base, with 8 bases between the two germline ends. Germline loops: CDR1 SGHVS, CDR2 FNYEAQ. The CDR3 is 14 residues long.